The T cell receptor (beta chain) described here comes from a study of human T cells and chemical hapten exposure. Study-level background: Variability of per-sample TCR yields stemmed mainly from small differences in pooled library volume. Study observations and caveats: With regard to DPC sensitization, TCRs above 1 in 1000 frequency did not change.

J was trimmed by 5 bases and V by 9 bases; bases with no gene match: 9. The CDR3 sequence is 15 residues long. CDR1 and CDR2 from the germline V gene are LGHNT and FRNRAP. In the library, unique molecular identifiers were attached to individual cDNA molecules. In the original analysis: Samples contained a median of 95,638 TCRs, with a range of roughly 20,000 to 750,000. TCRdb redid the calling of the 5' RACE reads with MiXCR, one entry per CDR3 protein. Clone size and V and J calls follow TCRdb, not the original study. Altogether under 150,000 distinct CDR3 sequences are present, roughly 18% being singletons, with the ten largest covering 2.5% to 3.5%. As regards this clonotype: Its antigen is currently unknown.

Extraction of total RNA was performed on unfractionated whole blood. The rearrangement joins TRBV12-5 to TRBJ2-5; 13 nucleotides line up with TRBD2. The TCR originated in a human donor in good health. The CDR3 is CASSTGLAGVETQYF. As DNA, the CDR3 is TGTGCTAGCAGTACAGGACTAGCGGGAGTCGAGACCCAGTACTTC.